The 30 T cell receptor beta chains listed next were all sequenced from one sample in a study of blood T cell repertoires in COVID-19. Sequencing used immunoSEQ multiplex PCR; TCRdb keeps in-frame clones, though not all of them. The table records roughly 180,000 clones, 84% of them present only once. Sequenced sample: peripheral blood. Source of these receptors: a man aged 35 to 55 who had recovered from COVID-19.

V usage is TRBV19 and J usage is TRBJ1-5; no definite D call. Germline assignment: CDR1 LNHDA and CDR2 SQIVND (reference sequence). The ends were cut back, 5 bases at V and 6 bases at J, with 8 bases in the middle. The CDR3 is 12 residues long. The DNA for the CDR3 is TGTGCCAGTAGTTATCGAGGTCAGCCCCAGCATTTT. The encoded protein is CASSYRGQPQHF.

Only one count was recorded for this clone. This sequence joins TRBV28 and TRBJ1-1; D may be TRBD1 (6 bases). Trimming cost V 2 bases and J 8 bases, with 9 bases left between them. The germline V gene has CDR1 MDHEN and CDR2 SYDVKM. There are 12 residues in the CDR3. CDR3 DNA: TGTGCCAGCAGTTTAGTGAGGGGGGAAGCTTTCTTT. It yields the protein CASSLVRGEAFF.

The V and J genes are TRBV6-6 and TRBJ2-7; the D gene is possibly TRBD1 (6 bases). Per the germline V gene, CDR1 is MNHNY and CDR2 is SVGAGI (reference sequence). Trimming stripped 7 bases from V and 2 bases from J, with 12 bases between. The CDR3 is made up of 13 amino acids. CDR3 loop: CASIDRFAYEQYF. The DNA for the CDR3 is TGTGCCAGCATAGACAGGTTCGCCTACGAGCAGTACTTC.

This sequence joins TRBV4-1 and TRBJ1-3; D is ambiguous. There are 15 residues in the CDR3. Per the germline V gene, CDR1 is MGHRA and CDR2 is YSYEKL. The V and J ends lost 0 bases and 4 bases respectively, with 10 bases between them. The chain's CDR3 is CASSQEEGAGNTIYF. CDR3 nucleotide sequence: TGCGCCAGCAGCCAAGAAGAGGGCGCGGGAAACACCATATATTTT.

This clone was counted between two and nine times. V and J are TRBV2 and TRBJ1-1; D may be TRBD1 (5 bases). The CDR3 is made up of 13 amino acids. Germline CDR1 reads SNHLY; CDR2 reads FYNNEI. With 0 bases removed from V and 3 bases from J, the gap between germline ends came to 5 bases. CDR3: CASSEAGDTEAFF. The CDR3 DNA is TGTGCCAGCAGTGAAGCAGGGGACACTGAAGCTTTCTTT.

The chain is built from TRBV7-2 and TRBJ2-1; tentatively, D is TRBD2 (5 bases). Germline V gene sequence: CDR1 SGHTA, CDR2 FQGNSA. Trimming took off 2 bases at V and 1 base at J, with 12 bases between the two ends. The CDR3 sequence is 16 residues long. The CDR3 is CASSLRPGGSYNEQFF. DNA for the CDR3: TGTGCCAGCAGCTTAAGACCCGGAGGTTCCTACAATGAGCAGTTCTTC. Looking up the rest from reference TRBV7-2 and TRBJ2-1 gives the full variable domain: GAGVSQSPSNKVTEKGKDVELRCDPISGHTALYWYRQSLGQGLEFLIYFQGNSAPDKSGLPSDRFSAERTGGSVSTLTIQRTQQEDSAVYLCASSLRPGGSYNEQFFGPGTRLTVL.

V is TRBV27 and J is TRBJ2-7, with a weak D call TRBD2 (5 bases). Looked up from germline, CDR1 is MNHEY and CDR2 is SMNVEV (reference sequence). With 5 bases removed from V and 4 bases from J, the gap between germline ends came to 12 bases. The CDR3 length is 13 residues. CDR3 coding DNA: TGTGCCAGCAGTCCCCCGGGAATTTACGAGCAGTACTTC. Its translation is CASSPPGIYEQYF.

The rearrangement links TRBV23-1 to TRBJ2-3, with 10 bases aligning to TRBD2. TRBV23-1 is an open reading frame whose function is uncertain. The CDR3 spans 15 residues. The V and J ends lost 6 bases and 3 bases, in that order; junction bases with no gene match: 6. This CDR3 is CASSYLAGVTDTQYF. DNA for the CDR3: TGCGCCAGCAGCTATCTAGCGGGAGTGACAGATACGCAGTATTTT.

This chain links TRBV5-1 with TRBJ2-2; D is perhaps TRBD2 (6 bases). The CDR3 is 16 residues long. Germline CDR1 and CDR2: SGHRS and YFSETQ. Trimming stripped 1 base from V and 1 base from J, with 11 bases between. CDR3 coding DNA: TGCGCCAGCAGCTTGATACCCGGGGGGAACACCGGGGAGCTGTTTTTT. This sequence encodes CASSLIPGGNTGELFF.

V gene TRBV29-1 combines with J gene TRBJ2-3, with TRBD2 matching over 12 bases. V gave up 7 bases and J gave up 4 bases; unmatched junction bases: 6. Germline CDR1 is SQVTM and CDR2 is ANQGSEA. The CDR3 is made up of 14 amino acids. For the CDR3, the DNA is TGCAGCGACTTAGCTAGCGGGAGGGCAGATACGCAGTATTTT. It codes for CSDLASGRADTQYF.

CDR3 bases: TGTGCCAGCTCACCCCCCGGGACAGGGAACGAGCAGTACTTC. This sequence encodes CASSPPGTGNEQYF. V and J are TRBV18 and TRBJ2-7, with 9 bases matching TRBD1. V gave up 3 bases and J gave up 5 bases; unmatched junction bases: 5. Germline CDR1 KGHSH, CDR2 LQKENI. This CDR3 comprises 14 residues.

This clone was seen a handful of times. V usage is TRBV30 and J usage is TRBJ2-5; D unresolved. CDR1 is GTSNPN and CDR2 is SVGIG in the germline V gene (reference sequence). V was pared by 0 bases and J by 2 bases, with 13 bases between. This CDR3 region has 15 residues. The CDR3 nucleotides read TGTGCCTGGAGTGTATCCAGCGTGCTGCAAGAGACCCAGTACTTC. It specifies CAWSVSSVLQETQYF.

CDR3 nucleotides: TGTGCCAGCAGTTTTGACAGGCTTACAGACGCTTTCTTT. This translates into CASSFDRLTDAFF. The chain carries TRBV6-5 and TRBJ1-1, with D possibly TRBD1 on 6 matching bases. This CDR3 comprises 13 residues. Trimming left V 4 bases short and J 11 bases short, with 17 bases between. CDR1 and CDR2 from the germline V gene are MNHEY and SVGAGI.

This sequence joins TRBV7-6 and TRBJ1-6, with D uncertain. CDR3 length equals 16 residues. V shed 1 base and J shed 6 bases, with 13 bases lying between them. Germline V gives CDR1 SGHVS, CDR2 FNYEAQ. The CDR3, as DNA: TGTGCCAGCAGCTTAGGGTCTCTGGGCTCTAATTCACCCCTCCACTTT. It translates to CASSLGSLGSNSPLHF.

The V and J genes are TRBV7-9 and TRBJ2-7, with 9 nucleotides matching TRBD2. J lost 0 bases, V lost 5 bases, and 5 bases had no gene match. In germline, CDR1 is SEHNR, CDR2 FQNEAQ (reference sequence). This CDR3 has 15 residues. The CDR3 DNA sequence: TGTGCCAGCAGCCTGACTAGCGGCGACTCCTACGAGCAGTACTTC. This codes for CASSLTSGDSYEQYF. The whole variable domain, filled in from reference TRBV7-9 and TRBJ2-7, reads DTGVSQNPRHKITKRGQNVTFRCDPISEHNRLYWYRQTLGQGPEFLTYFQNEAQLEKSRLLSDRFSAERPKGSFSTLEIQRTEQGDSAMYLCASSLTSGDSYEQYFGPGTRLTVT.

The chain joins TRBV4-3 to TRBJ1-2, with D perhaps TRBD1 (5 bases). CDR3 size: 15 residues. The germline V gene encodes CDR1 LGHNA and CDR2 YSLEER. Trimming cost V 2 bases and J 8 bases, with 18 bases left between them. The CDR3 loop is CASSQWGRGAGGYTF. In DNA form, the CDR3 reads TGCGCCAGCAGCCAATGGGGCCGTGGGGCCGGAGGCTACACCTTC.

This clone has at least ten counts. The CDR3 protein is CASSLNRGEKPQHF. The CDR3 coding sequence is TGTGCCAGCAGCCTAAACAGGGGTGAGAAGCCCCAGCATTTT. V gene TRBV7-2 combines with J gene TRBJ1-5, with 7 bases fitting TRBD1. The CDR3 loop spans 14 amino acids. V was clipped by 5 bases and J by 8 bases; unmatched bases: 9. Germline V lookup: CDR1 SGHTA, CDR2 FQGNSA.

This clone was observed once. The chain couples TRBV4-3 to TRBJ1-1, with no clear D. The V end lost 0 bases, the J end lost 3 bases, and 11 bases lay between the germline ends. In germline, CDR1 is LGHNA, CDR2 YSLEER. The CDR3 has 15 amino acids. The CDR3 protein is CASSQDLWAYTEAFF. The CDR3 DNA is TGCGCCAGCAGCCAAGATCTATGGGCTTACACTGAAGCTTTCTTT.

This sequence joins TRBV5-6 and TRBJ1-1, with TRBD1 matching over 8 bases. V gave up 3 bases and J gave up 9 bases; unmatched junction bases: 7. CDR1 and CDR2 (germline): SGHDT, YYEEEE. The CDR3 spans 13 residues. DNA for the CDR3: TGTGCCAGCAGCTATGGACAGGGAGGGCAAGCTTTCTTT. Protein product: CASSYGQGGQAFF. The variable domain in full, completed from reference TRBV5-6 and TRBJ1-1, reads DAGVTQSPTHLIKTRGQQVTLRCSPKSGHDTVSWYQQALGQGPQFIFQYYEEEERQRGNFPDRFSGHQFPNYSSELNVNALLLGDSALYLCASSYGQGGQAFFGQGTRLTVV.

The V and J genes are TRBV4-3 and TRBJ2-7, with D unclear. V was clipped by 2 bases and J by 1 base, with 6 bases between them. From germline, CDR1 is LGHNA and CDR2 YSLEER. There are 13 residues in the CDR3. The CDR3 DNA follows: TGCGCCAGCAGCCAATCGACTTCCTACGAGCAGTACTTC. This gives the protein CASSQSTSYEQYF.

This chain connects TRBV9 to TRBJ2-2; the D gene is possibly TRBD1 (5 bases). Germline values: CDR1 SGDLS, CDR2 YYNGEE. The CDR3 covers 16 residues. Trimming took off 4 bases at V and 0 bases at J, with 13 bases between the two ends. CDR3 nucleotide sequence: TGTGCCAGCAGCACCCAGGGAAGGGCGAACACCGGGGAGCTGTTTTTT. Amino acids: CASSTQGRANTGELFF.

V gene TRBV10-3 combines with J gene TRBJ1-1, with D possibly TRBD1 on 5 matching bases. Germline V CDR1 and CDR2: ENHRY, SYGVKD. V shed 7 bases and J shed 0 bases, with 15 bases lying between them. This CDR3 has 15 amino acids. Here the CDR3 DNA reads TGTGCCATCAAGGGGCAGGGCCCCCTGAACACTGAAGCTTTCTTT. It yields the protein CAIKGQGPLNTEAFF.

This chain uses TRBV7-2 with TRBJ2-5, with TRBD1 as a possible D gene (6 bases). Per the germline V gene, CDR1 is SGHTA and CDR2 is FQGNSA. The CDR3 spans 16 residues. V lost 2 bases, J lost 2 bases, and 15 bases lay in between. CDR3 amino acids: CASSLLYRAEQETQYF. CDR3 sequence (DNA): TGTGCCAGCAGCTTATTATACAGGGCGGAACAAGAGACCCAGTACTTC.

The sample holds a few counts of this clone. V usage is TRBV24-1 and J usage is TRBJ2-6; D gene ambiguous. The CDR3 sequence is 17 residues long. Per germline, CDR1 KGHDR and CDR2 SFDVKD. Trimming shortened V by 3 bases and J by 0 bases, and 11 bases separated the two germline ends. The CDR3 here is CATSDPWLRSGANVLTF. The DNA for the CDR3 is TGTGCCACCAGTGATCCGTGGTTGCGCTCTGGGGCCAACGTCCTGACTTTC.

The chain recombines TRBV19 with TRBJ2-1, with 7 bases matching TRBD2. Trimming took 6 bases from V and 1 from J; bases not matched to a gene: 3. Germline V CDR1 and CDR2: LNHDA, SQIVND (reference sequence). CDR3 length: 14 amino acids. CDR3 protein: CASSRTSSYNEQFF. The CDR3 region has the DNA TGTGCCAGTAGCCGGACTAGTTCCTACAATGAGCAGTTCTTC.

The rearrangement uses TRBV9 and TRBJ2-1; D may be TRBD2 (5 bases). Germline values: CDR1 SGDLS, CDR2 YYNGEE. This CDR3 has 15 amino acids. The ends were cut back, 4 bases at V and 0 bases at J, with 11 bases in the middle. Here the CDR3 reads CASSPGKTSYNEQFF. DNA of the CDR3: TGTGCCAGCAGCCCGGGGAAAACCTCCTACAATGAGCAGTTCTTC.

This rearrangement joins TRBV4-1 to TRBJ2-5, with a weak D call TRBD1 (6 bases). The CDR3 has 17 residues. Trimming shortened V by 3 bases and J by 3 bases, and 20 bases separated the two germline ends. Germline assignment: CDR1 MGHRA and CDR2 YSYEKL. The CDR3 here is CASSQSRVGQQKETQYF. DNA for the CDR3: TGCGCCAGCAGCCAGTCAAGGGTAGGACAGCAGAAAGAGACCCAGTACTTC.

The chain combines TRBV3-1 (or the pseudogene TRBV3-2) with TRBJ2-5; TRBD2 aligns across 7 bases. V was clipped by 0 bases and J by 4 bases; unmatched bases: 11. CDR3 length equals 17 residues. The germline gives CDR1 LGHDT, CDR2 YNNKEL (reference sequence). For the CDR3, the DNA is TGTGCCAGCAGCCAAGATAGATTGAGCCTAGCGGTAGAGACCCAGTACTTC. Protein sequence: CASSQDRLSLAVETQYF.

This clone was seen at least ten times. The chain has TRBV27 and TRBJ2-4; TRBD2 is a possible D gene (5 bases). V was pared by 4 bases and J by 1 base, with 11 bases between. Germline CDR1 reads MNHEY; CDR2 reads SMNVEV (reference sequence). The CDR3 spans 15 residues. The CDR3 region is CASSSGMQAKNIQYF. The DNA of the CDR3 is TGTGCCAGCAGTTCCGGGATGCAGGCCAAAAACATTCAGTACTTC.

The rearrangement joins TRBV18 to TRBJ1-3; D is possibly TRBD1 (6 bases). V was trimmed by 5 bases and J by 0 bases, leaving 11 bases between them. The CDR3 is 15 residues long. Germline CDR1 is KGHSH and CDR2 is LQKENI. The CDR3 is CASSTGTPSGNTIYF. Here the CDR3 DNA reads TGTGCCAGCTCAACCGGGACACCCTCTGGAAACACCATATATTTT. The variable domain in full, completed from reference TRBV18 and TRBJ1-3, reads NAGVMQNPRHLVRRRGQEARLRCSPMKGHSHVYWYRQLPEEGLKFMVYLQKENIIDESGMPKERFSAEFPKEGPSILRIQQVVRGDSAAYFCASSTGTPSGNTIYFGEGSWLTVV.